This is a list of T cell receptor beta chains from one sample in a study of T cell repertoires in cytomegalovirus infection. MiXCR, applied by TCRdb to the reads, yields one record per CDR3 protein. Of 400,000 or so distinct CDR3 sequences in the sample, around 32% are singletons; the top ten hold roughly an eighth. Sequences were obtained from PBMCs. Receptors were obtained from a human donor in good health (CMV status not recorded). Some clones in this sample may be carry-over from other donors' samples. The CDR3 runs from the conserved cysteine through the conserved F or W. Each record gives: V gene, clone size, CDR3 protein. The size field is filled for only some rows; it gives once, few, many or a size class.

V gene: TRBV4-2; clone size: once; CDR3 protein: CSSLSYLGGVPDTQYF
V gene: TRBV2; clone size: .; CDR3 protein: CASSDNREKSYNEQFF
V gene: TRBV7-9; clone size: many; CDR3 protein: CASSSRGQGGQETQYF
V gene: TRBV28; clone size: .; CDR3 protein: CASSLEGGQDQETQYF
V gene: TRBV9; clone size: .; CDR3 protein: CASSRLGTADTEAFF
V gene: TRBV6-6; clone size: many; CDR3 protein: CASSSPDGNSGNTIYF
V gene: TRBV6-1; clone size: many; CDR3 protein: CASSEASHGSYEQYF
V gene: TRBV2; clone size: .; CDR3 protein: CASSVYTNTEAFF
V gene: TRBV27; clone size: few; CDR3 protein: CASKFFLSTGEAFF
V gene: TRBV7-3; clone size: few; CDR3 protein: CASSLTKLDTQYF
V gene: TRBV7-3; clone size: .; CDR3 protein: CASGTHRLFPESTDTQYF
V gene: TRBV7-9; clone size: .; CDR3 protein: CASSPSTNTPCEMFF
V gene: TRBV4-1; clone size: .; CDR3 protein: CASSQGQGPDTQYF
V gene: TRBV5-5; clone size: few; CDR3 protein: CASSFDPRVETQYF
V gene: TRBV5-1; clone size: .; CDR3 protein: CASSPAGGQYYNEQFF
V gene: TRBV20-1; clone size: .; CDR3 protein: CSARRGLNTEAFF
V gene: TRBV3-1; clone size: .; CDR3 protein: CASSQVGDTQYF
V gene: TRBV19; clone size: .; CDR3 protein: CASSVQQDTQYF
V gene: TRBV12-3/TRBV12-4; clone size: many; CDR3 protein: CASSPLLGAIGGYTF
V gene: TRBV11-3; clone size: .; CDR3 protein: CASSLERDTGELFF
V gene: TRBV27; clone size: .; CDR3 protein: CASSLRGKDTQYF
V gene: TRBV7-9; clone size: few; CDR3 protein: CASSPLSGGYTEAFF
V gene: TRBV7-9; clone size: .; CDR3 protein: CASSLDRPNEKLFF
V gene: TRBV11-2; clone size: .; CDR3 protein: CASRAATEAFF
V gene: TRBV4-1; clone size: once; CDR3 protein: CASSQDGGGATFRGDEQYF
V gene: TRBV6-5; clone size: once; CDR3 protein: CASSLGNSGGAGTQYF
V gene: TRBV12-5; clone size: .; CDR3 protein: CASGLRGGPIDEQFF
V gene: TRBV19; clone size: few; CDR3 protein: CASSIDRAIINEQFF
V gene: TRBV20-1; clone size: .; CDR3 protein: CSARDWRGRRNTESFF
V gene: TRBV28; clone size: few; CDR3 protein: CASLGHQPTGELFF
V gene: TRBV7-2; clone size: many; CDR3 protein: CASSLRGGNTDTQYF
V gene: TRBV7-9; clone size: .; CDR3 protein: CASSLEGASAYEQYF